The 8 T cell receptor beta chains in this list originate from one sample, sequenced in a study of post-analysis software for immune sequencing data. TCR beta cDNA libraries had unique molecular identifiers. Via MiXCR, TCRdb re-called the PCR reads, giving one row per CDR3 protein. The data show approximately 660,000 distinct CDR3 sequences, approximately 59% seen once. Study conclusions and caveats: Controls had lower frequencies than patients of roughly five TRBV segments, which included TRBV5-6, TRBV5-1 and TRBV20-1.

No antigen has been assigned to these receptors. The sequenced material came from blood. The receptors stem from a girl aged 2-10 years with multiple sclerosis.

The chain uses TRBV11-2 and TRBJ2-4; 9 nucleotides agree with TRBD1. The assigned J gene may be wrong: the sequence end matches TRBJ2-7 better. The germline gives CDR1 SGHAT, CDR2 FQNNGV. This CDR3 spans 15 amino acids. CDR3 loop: CASSFGTGLPYEQYF. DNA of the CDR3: TGTGCCAGCAGCTTCGGGACAGGGCTACCCTACGAGCAGTACTTC.

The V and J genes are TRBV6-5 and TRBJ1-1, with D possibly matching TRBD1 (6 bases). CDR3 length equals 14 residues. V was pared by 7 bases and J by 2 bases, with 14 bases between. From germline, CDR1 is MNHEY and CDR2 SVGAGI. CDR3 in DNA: TGTGCCAGCACCCTGGACAGCTTCAACACTGAAGCTTTCTTT. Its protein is CASTLDSFNTEAFF.

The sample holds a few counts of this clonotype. This chain's CDR3 is CASSLKTGRGQETQYF. In nucleotides, the CDR3 is TGTGCCAGCAGCCTCAAGACAGGGAGGGGGCAAGAGACCCAGTACTTC. The rearrangement joins TRBV7-9 to TRBJ2-5, with D perhaps TRBD1 or TRBD2 (7 bases each). V was pared by 5 bases and J by 2 bases, with 18 bases between. The CDR3 has 16 residues. Germline V gene sequence: CDR1 SEHNR, CDR2 FQNEAQ (reference sequence).

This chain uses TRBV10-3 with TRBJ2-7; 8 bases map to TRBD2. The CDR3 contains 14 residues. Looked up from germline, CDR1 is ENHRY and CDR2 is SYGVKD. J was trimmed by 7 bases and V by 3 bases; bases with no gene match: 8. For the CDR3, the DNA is TGTGCCATCAGTGACTCTAGCGGGTCTCGGGAGCAGTACTTC. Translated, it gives CAISDSSGSREQYF.

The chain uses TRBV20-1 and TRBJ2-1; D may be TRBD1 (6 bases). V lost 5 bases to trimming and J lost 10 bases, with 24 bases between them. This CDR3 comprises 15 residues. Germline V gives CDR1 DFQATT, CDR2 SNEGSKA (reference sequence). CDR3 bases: TGCAGTGCTTTTCGCGTCGGGAACAGGGTCAACGAGCAGTTCTTC. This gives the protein CSAFRVGNRVNEQFF.

CDR3 in DNA: TGTGCCAGCAGCTCCGTTAGCGGTTCCGGGGAGCTGTTTTTT. Its translation: CASSSVSGSGELFF. The rearrangement uses TRBV7-2 and TRBJ2-2; possible D gene TRBD2, 6 bases. CDR3 size: 14 residues. Germline-derived CDR1 and CDR2 are SGHTA and FQGNSA. V lost 4 bases, J lost 6 bases, and 12 bases lay in between.

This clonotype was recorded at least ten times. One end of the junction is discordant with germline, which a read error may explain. The CDR3 region is CASSQGGDTQYF. Written as DNA, the CDR3 is TGTGCCAGCAGTCAAGGGGGAGATACGCAGTATTTT. The chain links TRBV3-1 to TRBJ2-3; a possible D gene is TRBD1 (6 bases). This CDR3 is built from 12 residues. The germline CDR1 and CDR2 sequences are LGHDT and YNNKEL (reference sequence).

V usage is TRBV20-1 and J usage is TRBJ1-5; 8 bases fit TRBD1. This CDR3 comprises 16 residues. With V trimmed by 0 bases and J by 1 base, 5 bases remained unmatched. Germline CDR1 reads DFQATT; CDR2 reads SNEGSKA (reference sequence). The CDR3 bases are TGCAGTGCTAGAGATCCCCGGACAGGGAGCAATCAGCCCCAGCATTTT. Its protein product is CSARDPRTGSNQPQHF.